Below are 2 T cell receptor beta chains sequenced from a single sample in a study of CD8+CD57+ T cells in acquired aplastic anemia. CDR3 and TCR beta VDJ profiling relied on a genomic DNA template. TCRdb used MiXCR to reprocess the reads, holding one entry per CDR3 protein. Of roughly 130,000 distinct CDR3 sequences listed, about half are singletons. Sequencing was carried out using sorted CD4+, CD8+, or CD8+CD57+ T cells (not recorded which) from PBMCs. Every receptor here comes from a human donor in good health, serving as a control.

The chain joins TRBV12-3 or TRBV12-4 to TRBJ1-1, with no clear D. The CDR3 extends over 14 amino acids. Trimming took off 4 bases at V and 0 bases at J, with 9 bases between the two ends. The CDR3 loop reads CASSSRGLNTEAFF. DNA for the CDR3: TGTGCCAGCAGTTCACGGGGTCTGAACACTGAAGCTTTCTTT.

The DNA of the CDR3 is TGCGCCAGCAGTGGGGGGACAGGGGATAACGAGCAGTACTTC. This gives the protein CASSGGTGDNEQYF. The rearrangement links TRBV10-1 to TRBJ2-7; 10 nucleotides align to TRBD1. V trimming: 4 bases; J trimming: 5 bases; junction bases outside the gene matches: 5. The CDR3 totals 14 residues. The germline CDR1 and CDR2 sequences are WNHNN and SYGVQD (reference sequence).